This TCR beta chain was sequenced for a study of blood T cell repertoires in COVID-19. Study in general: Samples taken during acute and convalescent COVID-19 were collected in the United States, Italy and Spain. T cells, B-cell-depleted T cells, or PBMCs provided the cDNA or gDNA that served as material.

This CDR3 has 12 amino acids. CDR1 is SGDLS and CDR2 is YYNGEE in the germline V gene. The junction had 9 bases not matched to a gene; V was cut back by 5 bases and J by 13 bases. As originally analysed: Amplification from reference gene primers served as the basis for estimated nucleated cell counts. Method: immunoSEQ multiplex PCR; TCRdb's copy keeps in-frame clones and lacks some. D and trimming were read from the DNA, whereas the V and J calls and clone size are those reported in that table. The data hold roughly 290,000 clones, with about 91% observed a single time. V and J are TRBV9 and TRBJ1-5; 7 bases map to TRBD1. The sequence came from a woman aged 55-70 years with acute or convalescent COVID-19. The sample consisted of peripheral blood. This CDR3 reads CASSGRDSSQHF. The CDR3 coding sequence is TGTGCCAGCAGTGGACGGGACAGTTCTCAGCATTTT.